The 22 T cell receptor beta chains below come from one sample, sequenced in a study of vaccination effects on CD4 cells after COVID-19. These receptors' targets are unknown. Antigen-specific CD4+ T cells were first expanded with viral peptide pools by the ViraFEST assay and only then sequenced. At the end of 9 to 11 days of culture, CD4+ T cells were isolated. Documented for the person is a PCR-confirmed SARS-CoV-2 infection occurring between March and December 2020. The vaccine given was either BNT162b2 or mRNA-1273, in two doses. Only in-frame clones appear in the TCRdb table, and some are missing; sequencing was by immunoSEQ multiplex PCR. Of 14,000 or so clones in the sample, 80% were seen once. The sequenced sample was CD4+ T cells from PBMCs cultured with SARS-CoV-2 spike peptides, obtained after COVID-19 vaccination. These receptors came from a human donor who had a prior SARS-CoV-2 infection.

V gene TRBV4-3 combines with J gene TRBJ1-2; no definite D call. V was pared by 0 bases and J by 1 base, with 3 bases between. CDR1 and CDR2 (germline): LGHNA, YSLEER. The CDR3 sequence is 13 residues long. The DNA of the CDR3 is TGCGCCAGCAGCCAAGAAGGTAACTATGGCTACACCTTC. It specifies CASSQEGNYGYTF.

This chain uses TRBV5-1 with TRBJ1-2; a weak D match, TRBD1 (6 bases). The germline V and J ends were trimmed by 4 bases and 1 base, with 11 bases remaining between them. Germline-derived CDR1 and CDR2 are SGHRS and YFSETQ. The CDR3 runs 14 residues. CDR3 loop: CASSTGQINYGYTF. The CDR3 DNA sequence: TGCGCCAGCAGCACCGGACAGATTAACTATGGCTACACCTTC.

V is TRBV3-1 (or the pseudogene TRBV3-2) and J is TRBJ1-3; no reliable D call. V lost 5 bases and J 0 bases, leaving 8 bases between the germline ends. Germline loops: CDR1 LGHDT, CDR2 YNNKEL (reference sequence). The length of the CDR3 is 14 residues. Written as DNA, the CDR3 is TGTGCCAGCAGCTCCCCCCACTCTGGAAACACCATATATTTT. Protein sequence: CASSSPHSGNTIYF.

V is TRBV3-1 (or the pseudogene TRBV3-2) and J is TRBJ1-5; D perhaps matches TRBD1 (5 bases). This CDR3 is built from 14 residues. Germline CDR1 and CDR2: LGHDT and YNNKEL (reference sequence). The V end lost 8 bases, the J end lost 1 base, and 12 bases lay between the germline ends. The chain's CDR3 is CASALGGSNQPQHF. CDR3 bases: TGTGCCAGCGCTTTGGGGGGGAGCAATCAGCCCCAGCATTTT.

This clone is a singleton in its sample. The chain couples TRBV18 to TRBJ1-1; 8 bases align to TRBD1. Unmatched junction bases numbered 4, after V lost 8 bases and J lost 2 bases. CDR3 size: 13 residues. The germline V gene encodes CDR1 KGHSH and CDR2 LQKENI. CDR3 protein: CASQGQANTEAFF. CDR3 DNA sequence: TGTGCCAGCCAGGGACAGGCTAACACTGAAGCTTTCTTT.

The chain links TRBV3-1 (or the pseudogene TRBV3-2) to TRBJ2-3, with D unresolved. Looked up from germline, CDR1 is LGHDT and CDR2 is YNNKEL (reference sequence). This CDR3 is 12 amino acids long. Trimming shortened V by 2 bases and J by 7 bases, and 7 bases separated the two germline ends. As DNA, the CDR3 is TGTGCCAGCAGCCAAACTTGGAATACGCAGTATTTT. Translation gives CASSQTWNTQYF.

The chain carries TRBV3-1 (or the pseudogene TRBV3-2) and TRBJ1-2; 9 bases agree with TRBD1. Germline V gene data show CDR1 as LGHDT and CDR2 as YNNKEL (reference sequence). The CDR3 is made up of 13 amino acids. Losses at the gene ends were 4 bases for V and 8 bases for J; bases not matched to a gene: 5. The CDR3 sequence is CASSPWTGEGYTF. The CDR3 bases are TGTGCCAGCAGCCCATGGACAGGGGAAGGCTACACCTTC.

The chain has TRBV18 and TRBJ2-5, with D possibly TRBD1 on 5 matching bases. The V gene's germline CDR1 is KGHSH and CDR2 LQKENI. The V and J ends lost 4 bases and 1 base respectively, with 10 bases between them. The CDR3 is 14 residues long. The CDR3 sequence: CASSRGSPQETQYF. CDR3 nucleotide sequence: TGTGCCAGCTCACGGGGCAGCCCCCAAGAGACCCAGTACTTC.

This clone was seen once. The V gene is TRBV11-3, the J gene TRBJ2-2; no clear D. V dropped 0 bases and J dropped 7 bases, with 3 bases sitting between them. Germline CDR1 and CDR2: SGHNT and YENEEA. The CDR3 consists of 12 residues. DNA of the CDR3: TGTGCCAGCAGCTTAGAAGTCGGGGAGCTGTTTTTT. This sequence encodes CASSLEVGELFF.

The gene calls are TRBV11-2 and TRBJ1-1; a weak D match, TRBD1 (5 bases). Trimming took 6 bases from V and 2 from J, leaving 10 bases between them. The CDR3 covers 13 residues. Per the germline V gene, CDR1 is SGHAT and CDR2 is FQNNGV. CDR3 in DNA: TGTGCCAGCAGTCAACAGGCTAACACTGAAGCTTTCTTT. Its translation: CASSQQANTEAFF.

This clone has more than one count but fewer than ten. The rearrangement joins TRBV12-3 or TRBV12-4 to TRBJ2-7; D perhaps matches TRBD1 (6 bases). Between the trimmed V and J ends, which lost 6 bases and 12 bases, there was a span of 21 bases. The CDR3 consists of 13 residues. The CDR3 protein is CASSLDRFAEVYF. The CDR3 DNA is TGTGCCAGCAGCCTGGACAGATTCGCAGAGGTGTACTTC.

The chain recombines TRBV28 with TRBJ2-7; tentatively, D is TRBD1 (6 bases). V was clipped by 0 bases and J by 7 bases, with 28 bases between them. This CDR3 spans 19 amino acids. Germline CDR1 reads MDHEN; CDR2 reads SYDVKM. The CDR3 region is CASSLWVDPRWAYQGEQYF. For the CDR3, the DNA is TGTGCCAGCAGTTTATGGGTCGACCCTCGATGGGCCTACCAGGGGGAGCAGTACTTC.

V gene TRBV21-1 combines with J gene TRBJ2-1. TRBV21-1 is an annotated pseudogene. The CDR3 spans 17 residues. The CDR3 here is CASSQFRFGSRYNEQFF. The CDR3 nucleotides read TGTGCCAGCAGCCAGTTTAGATTTGGTTCCAGATACAATGAGCAGTTCTTC.

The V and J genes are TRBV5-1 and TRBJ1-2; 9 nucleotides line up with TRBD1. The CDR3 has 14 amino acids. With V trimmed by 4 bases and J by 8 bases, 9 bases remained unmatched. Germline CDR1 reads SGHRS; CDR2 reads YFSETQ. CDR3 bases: TGCGCCAGCAGCCCGGGACAGGGAAATAGGGGCTACACCTTC. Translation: CASSPGQGNRGYTF.

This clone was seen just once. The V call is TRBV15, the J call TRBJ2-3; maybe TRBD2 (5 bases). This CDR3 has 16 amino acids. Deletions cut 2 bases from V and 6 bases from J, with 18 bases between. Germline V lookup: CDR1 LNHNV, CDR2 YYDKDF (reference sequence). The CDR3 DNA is TGTGCCACCAGCAGACCGGAGGACCGGCCGCGTGATACGCAGTATTTT. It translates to CATSRPEDRPRDTQYF.

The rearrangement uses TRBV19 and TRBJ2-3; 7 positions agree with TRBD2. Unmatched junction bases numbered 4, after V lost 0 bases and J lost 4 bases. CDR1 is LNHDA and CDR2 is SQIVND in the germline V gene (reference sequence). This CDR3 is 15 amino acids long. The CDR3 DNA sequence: TGTGCCAGTAGTATAGATTGGGGGAGGGCAGATACGCAGTATTTT. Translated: CASSIDWGRADTQYF.

Here the CDR3 reads CASISGQGAHGYTF. CDR3 coding DNA: TGTGCCAGCATCTCGGGCCAGGGGGCGCATGGCTACACCTTC. The chain joins TRBV28 to TRBJ1-2; 8 nucleotides align to TRBD1. The CDR3 runs to 14 residues. Germline V gene lookup returns CDR1 MDHEN and CDR2 SYDVKM. V was clipped by 7 bases and J by 6 bases; unmatched bases: 10.

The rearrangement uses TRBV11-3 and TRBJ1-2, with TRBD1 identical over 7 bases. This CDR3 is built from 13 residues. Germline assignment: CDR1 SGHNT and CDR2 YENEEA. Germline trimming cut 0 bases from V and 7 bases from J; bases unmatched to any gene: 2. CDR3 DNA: TGTGCCAGCAGCTTAGATTGGGACAGTGGCTACACCTTC. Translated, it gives CASSLDWDSGYTF.

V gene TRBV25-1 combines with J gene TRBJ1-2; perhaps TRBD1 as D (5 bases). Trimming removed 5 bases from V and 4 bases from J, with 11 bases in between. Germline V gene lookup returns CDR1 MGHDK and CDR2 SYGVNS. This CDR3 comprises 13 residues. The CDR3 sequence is CASSFGGSYGYTF. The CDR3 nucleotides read TGTGCCAGCAGTTTCGGGGGTAGCTATGGCTACACCTTC.

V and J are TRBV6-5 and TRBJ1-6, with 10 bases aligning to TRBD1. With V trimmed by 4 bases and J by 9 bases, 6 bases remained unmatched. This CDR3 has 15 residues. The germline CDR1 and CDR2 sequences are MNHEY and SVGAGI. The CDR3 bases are TGTGCCAGCAGTTCAACCGGGACAGGGGTTTCACCCCTCCACTTT. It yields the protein CASSSTGTGVSPLHF.

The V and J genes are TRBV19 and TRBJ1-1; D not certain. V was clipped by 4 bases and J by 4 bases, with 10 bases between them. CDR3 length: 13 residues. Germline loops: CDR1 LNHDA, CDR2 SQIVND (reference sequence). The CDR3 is CASSSWEATEAFF. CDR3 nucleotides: TGTGCCAGTAGTAGCTGGGAAGCCACTGAAGCTTTCTTT.

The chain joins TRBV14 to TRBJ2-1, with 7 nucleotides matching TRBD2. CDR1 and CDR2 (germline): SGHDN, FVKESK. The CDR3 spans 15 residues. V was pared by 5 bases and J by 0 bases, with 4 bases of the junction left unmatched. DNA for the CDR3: TGTGCCAGCAGCATTGGCGGGAGCTCCTACAATGAGCAGTTCTTC. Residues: CASSIGGSSYNEQFF.